This T cell receptor (beta chain) emerged from a study of CD4 T cells in relation to SARS-CoV-2 and coronaviruses. Whole-study context: The restricting HLA molecule for shared crossreactive spike epitopes was mapped. Study outcomes and limitations: No donor gave both pre-pandemic and post-infection samples.

Unexposed donor CD4+ T cells date from 2011-2018, before the COVID-19 pandemic. Isolation of CD4+ T cells took place after roughly nine days in culture. Testing used SARS-CoV-2 S/N and four cold-coronavirus spikes on unexposed-donor CD4+ T cells, cells permitting. Some clones are missing from TCRdb's copy, which holds only in-frame ones; the method was immunoSEQ multiplex PCR. The profile covers 15,000 to 19,000 clones, with about four fifths appearing a single time and about 25% taken by the ten largest. Remarks on this clone: Its antigen is not known.

The CDR3 is 15 amino acids. The V gene's germline CDR1 is MGHRA and CDR2 YSYEKL. The ends were cut back, 0 bases at V and 2 bases at J, with 10 bases in the middle. Source material: CD4+ T cells from PBMCs, cultured in vitro. This receptor was taken from a human donor in good health. The chain couples TRBV4-1 to TRBJ1-2; D remains unclear. The CDR3 sequence: CASSQEVPSNYGYTF. CDR3 DNA sequence: TGCGCCAGCAGCCAAGAGGTGCCTTCCAACTATGGCTACACCTTC.